A single sample gave rise to the 3 T cell receptor beta chains below, sequenced in a study of T cell repertoires in cytomegalovirus infection. TCRdb independently ran MiXCR on the reads; one entry per CDR3 protein. The sample holds a few hundred thousand distinct CDR3 sequences, 17% seen once. The sample comprised CD8+ T cells from PBMCs. The receptor source for this set is a human donor in good health (CMV status not recorded). Some clones in this sample may be carry-over from other donors' samples.

This clonotype was counted at least ten times. This chain uses TRBV6-2 or TRBV6-3 with TRBJ2-6, with D possibly TRBD2 on 5 matching bases. Germline CDR1 is MNHEY and CDR2 is SVGEGT. Trimming took 4 bases from V and 0 from J, leaving 13 bases between them. This CDR3 comprises 17 residues. The CDR3 region is CASSLTGYDSGANVLTF. The CDR3 DNA reads TGTGCCAGCAGTTTGACGGGATACGACTCTGGGGCCAACGTCCTGACTTTC.

This clonotype was observed a handful of times. This sequence joins TRBV28 and TRBJ1-5; D is perhaps TRBD1 (5 bases). V shed 6 bases and J shed 4 bases, with 13 bases lying between them. The CDR3 is made up of 14 amino acids. Germline V gene sequence: CDR1 MDHEN, CDR2 SYDVKM. The CDR3 region is CASSFRVGNQPQHF. DNA of the CDR3: TGTGCCAGCAGCTTCAGGGTCGGAAATCAGCCCCAGCATTTT.

This clonotype showed up just a few times. The genes are TRBV19 and TRBJ2-7; D possibly corresponds to TRBD2 (6 bases). Trimming pared 7 bases from V and 2 bases from J, leaving 21 bases between. Germline V CDR1 and CDR2: LNHDA, SQIVND (reference sequence). This CDR3 has 16 residues. The CDR3 DNA sequence: TGTGCCAGTACCCCGACCTTCAGCGGGCCTACCTACGAGCAGTACTTC. As protein: CASTPTFSGPTYEQYF.